This paragraph reports one T cell receptor (beta chain). Its specificity is unknown. The data derive from a study of cytomegalovirus exposure and HLA in healthy donors. Trimming cost V 0 bases and J 3 bases, with 6 bases left between them. The CDR3 loop spans 14 amino acids. Germline CDR1 reads MGHRA; CDR2 reads YSYEKL. Study results and caveats: Several of the most significant clusters were apparently associated with common viral pathogens in a later analysis. Most subjects' HLA-A and HLA-B alleles were reportedly predicted from TCR beta sequences.

In the PCR, 60 Vbeta and 13 Jbeta primers were used. TCRdb's table, derived via immunoSEQ multiplex PCR, lists solely in-frame clones and lacks some. Found here are 250,000 or so clones, nearly 95% of them singletons; the top ten hold 1.7%. The sequenced material came from PBMCs. The chain carries TRBV4-1 and TRBJ1-5; D gene ambiguous. This TCR was sampled from a girl aged 2 to 9 in good health and CMV-seronegative. CDR3 region: CASSQDLVNQPQHF. The CDR3 nucleotides are TGCGCCAGCAGCCAAGATCTTGTCAATCAGCCCCAGCATTTT.